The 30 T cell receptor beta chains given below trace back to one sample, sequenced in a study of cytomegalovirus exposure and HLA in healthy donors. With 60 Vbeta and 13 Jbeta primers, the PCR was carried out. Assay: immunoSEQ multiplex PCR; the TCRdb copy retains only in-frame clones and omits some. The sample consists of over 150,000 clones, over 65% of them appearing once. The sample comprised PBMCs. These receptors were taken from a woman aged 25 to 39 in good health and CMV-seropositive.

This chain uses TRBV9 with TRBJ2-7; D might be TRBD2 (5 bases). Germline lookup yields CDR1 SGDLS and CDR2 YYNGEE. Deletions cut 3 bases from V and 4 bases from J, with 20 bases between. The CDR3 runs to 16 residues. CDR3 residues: CASSAARGLPSYEQYF. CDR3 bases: TGTGCCAGCAGCGCAGCACGCGGGCTACCGTCGTACGAGCAGTACTTC.

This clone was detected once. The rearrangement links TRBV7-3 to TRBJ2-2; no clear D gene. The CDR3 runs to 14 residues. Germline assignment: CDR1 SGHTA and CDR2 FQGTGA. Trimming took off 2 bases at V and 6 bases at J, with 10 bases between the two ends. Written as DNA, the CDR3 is TGTGCCAGCAGCTTATCACGGAGTTCCGGGGAGCTGTTTTTT. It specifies CASSLSRSSGELFF.

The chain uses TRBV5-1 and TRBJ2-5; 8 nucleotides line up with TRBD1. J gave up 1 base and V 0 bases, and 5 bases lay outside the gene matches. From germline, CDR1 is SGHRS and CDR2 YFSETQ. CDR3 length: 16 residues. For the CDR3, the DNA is TGCGCCAGCAGCTTGGTCCCAGGGACAGGCCAAGAGACCCAGTACTTC. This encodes CASSLVPGTGQETQYF.

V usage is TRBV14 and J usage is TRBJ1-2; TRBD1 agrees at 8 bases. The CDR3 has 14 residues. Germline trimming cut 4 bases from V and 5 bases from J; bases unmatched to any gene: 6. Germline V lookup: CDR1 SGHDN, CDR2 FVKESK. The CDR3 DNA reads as TGTGCCAGCAGCCCTGGGACAGGCAATTATGGCTACACCTTC. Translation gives CASSPGTGNYGYTF.

The CDR3 loop is CASSIPGQDQPQHF. The CDR3 DNA follows: TGTGCCAGCAGTATTCCGGGACAGGATCAGCCCCAGCATTTT. The V and J genes are TRBV28 and TRBJ1-5; 8 bases line up with TRBD1. This CDR3 contains 14 residues. CDR1 and CDR2 from the germline V gene are MDHEN and SYDVKM. The V segment lost 5 bases and the J segment 5 bases; nucleotides outside the gene matches: 5.

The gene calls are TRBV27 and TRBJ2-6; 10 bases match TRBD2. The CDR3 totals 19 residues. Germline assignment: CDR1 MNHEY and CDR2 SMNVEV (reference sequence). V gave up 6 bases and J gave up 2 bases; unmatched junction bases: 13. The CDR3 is CASSPTSGARLAGANVLTF. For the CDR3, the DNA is TGTGCCAGCAGCCCCACTAGCGGGGCCAGGTTGGCTGGGGCCAACGTCCTGACTTTC.

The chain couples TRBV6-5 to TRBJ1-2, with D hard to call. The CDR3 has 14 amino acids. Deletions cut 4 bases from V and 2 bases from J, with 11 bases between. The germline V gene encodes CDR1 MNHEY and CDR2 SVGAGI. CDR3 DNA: TGTGCCAGCAGTTCCCCGACACGGAACTATGGCTACACCTTC. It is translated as CASSSPTRNYGYTF.

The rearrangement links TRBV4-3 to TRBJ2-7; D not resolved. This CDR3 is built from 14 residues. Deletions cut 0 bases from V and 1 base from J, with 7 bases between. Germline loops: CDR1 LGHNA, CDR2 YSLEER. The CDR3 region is CASSQDMYSYEQYF. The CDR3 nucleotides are TGCGCCAGCAGCCAAGATATGTATTCCTACGAGCAGTACTTC.

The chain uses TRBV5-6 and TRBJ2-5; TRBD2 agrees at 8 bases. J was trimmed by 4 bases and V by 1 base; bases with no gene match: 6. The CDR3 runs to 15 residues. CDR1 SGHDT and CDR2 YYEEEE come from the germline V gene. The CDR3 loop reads CASSLRLAGVETQYF. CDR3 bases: TGTGCCAGCAGCTTGAGGCTAGCGGGTGTAGAGACCCAGTACTTC.

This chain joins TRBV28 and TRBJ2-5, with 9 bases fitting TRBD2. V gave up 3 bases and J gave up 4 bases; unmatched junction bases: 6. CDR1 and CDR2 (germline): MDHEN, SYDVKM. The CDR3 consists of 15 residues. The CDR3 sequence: CASSLGGRAPETQYF. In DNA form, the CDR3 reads TGTGCCAGCAGTTTGGGCGGGAGGGCCCCAGAGACCCAGTACTTC.

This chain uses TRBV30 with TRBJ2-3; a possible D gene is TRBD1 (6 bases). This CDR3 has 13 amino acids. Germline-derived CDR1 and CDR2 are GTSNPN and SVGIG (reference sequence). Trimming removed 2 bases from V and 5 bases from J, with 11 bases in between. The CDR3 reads CAWSTGQEDTQYF. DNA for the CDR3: TGTGCCTGGAGTACAGGGCAAGAAGATACGCAGTATTTT.

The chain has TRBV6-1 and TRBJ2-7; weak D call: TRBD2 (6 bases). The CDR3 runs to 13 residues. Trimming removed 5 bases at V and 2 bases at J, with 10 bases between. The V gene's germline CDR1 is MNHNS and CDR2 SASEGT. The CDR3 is CASSSAGPYEQYF. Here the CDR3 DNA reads TGTGCCAGCAGTTCGGCGGGACCCTACGAGCAGTACTTC.

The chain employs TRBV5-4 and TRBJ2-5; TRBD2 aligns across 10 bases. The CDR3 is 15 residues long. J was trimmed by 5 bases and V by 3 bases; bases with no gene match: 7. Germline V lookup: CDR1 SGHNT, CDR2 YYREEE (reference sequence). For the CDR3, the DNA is TGTGCCAGCAGCTCGGACGGGACTAGCGACGAGACCCAGTACTTC. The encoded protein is CASSSDGTSDETQYF.

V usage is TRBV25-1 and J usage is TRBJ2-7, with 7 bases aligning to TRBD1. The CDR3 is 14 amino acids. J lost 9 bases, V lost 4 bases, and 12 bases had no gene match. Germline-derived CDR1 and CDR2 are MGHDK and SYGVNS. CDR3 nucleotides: TGTGCCAGCAGTGTCGACAGGGTTACGAGCGGGCAGTACTTC. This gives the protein CASSVDRVTSGQYF.

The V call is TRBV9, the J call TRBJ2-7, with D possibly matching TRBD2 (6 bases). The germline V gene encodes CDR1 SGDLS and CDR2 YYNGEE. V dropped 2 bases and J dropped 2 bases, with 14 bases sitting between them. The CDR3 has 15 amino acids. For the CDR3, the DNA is TGTGCCAGCAGCGTGCGAGCGGGTTTAGCCTACGAGCAGTACTTC. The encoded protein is CASSVRAGLAYEQYF.

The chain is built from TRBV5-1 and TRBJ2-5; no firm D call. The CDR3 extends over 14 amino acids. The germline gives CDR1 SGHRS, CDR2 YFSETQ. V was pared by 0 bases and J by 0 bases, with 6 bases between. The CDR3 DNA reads TGCGCCAGCAGCTTGGGTCTGTACCAAGAGACCCAGTACTTC. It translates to CASSLGLYQETQYF.

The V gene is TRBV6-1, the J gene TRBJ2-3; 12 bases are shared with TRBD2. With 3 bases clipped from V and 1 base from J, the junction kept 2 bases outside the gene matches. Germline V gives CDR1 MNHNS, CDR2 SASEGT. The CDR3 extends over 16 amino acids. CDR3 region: CASSETSGSGTDTQYF. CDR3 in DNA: TGTGCCAGCAGTGAGACTAGCGGGAGTGGCACAGATACGCAGTATTTT.

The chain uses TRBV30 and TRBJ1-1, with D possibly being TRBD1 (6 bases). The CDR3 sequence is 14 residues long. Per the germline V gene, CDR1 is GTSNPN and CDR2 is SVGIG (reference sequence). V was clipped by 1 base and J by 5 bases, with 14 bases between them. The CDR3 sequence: CAWSAGPQGTEAFF. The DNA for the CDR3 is TGTGCCTGGAGTGCAGGACCGCAGGGGACTGAAGCTTTCTTT. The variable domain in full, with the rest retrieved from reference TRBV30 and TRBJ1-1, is SQTIHQWPATLVQPVGSPLSLECTVEGTSNPNLYWYRQAAGRGLQLLFYSVGIGQISSEVPQNLSASRPQDRQFILSSKKLLLSDSGFYLCAWSAGPQGTEAFFGQGTRLTVV.

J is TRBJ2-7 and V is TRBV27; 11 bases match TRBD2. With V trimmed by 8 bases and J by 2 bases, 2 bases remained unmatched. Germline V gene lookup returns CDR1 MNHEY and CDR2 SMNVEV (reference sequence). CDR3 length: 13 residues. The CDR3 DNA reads TGTGCCAGCGCTAGCGGGAGGACCTACGAGCAGTACTTC. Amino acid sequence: CASASGRTYEQYF.

This chain's CDR3 is CASSDTVGDTKAFF. The CDR3 bases are TGCGCCAGCAGTGACACCGTAGGGGATACGAAAGCTTTCTTT. The rearrangement links TRBV10-1 to TRBJ1-1; TRBD1 might be the D (5 bases). This CDR3 has 14 amino acids. Between the trimmed V and J ends, which lost 3 bases and 9 bases, there was a span of 17 bases. Germline loops: CDR1 WNHNN, CDR2 SYGVQD (reference sequence).

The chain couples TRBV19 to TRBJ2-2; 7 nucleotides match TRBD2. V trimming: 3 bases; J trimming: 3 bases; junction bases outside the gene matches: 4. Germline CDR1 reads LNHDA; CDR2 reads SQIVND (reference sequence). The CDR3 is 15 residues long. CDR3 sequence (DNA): TGTGCCAGTAGTATCGCTAGCGGATACACCGGGGAGCTGTTTTTT. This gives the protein CASSIASGYTGELFF. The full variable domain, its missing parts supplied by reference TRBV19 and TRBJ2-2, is DGGITQSPKYLFRKEGQNVTLSCEQNLNHDAMYWYRQDPGQGLRLIYYSQIVNDFQKGDIAEGYSVSREKKESFPLTVTSAQKNPTAFYLCASSIASGYTGELFFGEGSRLTVL.

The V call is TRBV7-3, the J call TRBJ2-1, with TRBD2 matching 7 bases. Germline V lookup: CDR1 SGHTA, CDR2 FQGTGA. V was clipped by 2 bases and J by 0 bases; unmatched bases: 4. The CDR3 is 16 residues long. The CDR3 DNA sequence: TGTGCCAGCAGCTTATCGTCGGGAGGCTCCTACAATGAGCAGTTCTTC. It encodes CASSLSSGGSYNEQFF.

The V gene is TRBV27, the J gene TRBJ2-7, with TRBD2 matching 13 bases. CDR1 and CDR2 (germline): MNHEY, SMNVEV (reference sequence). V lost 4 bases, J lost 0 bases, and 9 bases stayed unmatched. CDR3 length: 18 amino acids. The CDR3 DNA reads TGTGCCAGCAGTTCGGACCACGGACTAGCGGGAGACTCCTACGAGCAGTACTTC. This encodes CASSSDHGLAGDSYEQYF.

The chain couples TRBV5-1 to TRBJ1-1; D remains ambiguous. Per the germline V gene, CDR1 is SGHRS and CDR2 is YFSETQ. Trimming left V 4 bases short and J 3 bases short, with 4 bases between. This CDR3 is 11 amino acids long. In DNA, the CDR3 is TGCGCCAGCAGCCAGGACACTGAAGCTTTCTTT. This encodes CASSQDTEAFF.

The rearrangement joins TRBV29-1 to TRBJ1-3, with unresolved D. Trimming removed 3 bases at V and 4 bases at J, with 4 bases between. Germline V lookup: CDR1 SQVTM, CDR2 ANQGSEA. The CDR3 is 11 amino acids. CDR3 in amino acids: CSVEGGNTIYF. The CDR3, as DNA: TGCAGCGTTGAGGGCGGAAACACCATATATTTT.

CDR3 DNA sequence: TGTGCCAGTTCCTTCCGGGGACAGGGGATTGGGACTGAAGCTTTCTTT. Its translation is CASSFRGQGIGTEAFF. The rearrangement links TRBV19 to TRBJ1-1, with TRBD1 matching over 10 bases. The V and J ends lost 8 bases and 5 bases, in that order; junction bases with no gene match: 14. This CDR3 has 16 residues. Germline V gene sequence: CDR1 LNHDA, CDR2 SQIVND (reference sequence).

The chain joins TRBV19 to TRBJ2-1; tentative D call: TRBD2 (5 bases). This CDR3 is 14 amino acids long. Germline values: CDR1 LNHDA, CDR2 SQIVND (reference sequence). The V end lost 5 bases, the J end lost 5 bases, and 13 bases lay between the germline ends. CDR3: CASSVSGSHNEQFF. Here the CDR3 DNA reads TGTGCCAGTAGTGTGAGCGGTTCACACAATGAGCAGTTCTTC.

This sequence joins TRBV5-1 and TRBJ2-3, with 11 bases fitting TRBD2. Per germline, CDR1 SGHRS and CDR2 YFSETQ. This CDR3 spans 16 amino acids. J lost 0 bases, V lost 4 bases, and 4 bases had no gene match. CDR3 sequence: CASSGGLADSTDTQYF. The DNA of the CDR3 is TGCGCCAGCAGCGGGGGACTAGCGGACAGCACAGATACGCAGTATTTT.

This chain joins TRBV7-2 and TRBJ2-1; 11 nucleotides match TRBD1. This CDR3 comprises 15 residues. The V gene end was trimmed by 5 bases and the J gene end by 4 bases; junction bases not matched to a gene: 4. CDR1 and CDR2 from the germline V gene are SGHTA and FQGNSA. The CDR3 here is CASSRTGGGYNEQFF. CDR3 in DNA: TGTGCCAGCAGCCGGACAGGGGGCGGTTACAATGAGCAGTTCTTC.

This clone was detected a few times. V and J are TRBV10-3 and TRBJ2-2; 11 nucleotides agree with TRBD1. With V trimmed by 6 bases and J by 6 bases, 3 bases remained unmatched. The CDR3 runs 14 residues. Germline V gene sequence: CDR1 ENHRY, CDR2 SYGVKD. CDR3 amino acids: CAIRGQGVAGELFF. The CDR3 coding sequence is TGTGCCATCAGGGGACAGGGGGTCGCCGGGGAGCTGTTTTTT.